A single sample gave rise to the 18 T cell receptor beta chains below, sequenced in a study of OX40 agonist ivuxolimab in advanced cancers. Using immunoSEQ multiplex PCR, the repertoire was profiled, and TCRdb retains in-frame clones only, with some absent. The sample lists about 62,000 clones, 85% occurring once. Source: CD4+ or CD8+ T cells sorted from blood, taken in a trial of the OX40 agonist ivuxolimab. The receptors originated from an adult with an advanced solid tumor such as melanoma, head and neck, liver or kidney cancer.

The V gene is TRBV19, the J gene TRBJ2-5, with TRBD2 matching 13 bases. This CDR3 spans 17 amino acids. V was pared by 4 bases and J by 2 bases, with 7 bases of the junction left unmatched. Germline values: CDR1 LNHDA, CDR2 SQIVND (reference sequence). The chain's CDR3 is CASSTTSGGASQETQYF. For the CDR3, the DNA is TGTGCCAGTAGTACAACTAGCGGGGGGGCAAGTCAAGAGACCCAGTACTTC.

The chain joins TRBV5-4 to TRBJ1-6; a weak D match, TRBD1 (6 bases). The V and J ends lost 0 bases and 11 bases respectively, with 21 bases between them. Looked up from germline, CDR1 is SGHNT and CDR2 is YYREEE (reference sequence). CDR3 size: 17 residues. The CDR3 DNA reads as TGTGCCAGCAGCTTGGGGGGGTTGGTGGGACAATCAACACCCCTCCACTTT. Translating it yields CASSLGGLVGQSTPLHF.

This clone was detected only once. The chain is built from TRBV28 and TRBJ1-5, with D possibly being TRBD1 (5 bases). The CDR3 is made up of 15 amino acids. Germline loops: CDR1 MDHEN, CDR2 SYDVKM. Trimming shortened V by 4 bases and J by 1 base, and 11 bases separated the two germline ends. The CDR3 loop reads CASSWDGRSNQPQHF. DNA of the CDR3: TGTGCCAGCAGTTGGGACGGGCGGAGCAATCAGCCCCAGCATTTT.

The rearrangement links TRBV9 to TRBJ1-6; 8 nucleotides align to TRBD1. The CDR3 runs to 18 residues. CDR1 is SGDLS, CDR2 YYNGEE, per germline. J gave up 2 bases and V 2 bases, and 9 bases lay outside the gene matches. CDR3 sequence reads: CASSVGAGQGTYNSPLHF. In DNA, the CDR3 is TGTGCCAGCAGCGTCGGGGCCGGACAGGGCACCTATAATTCACCCCTCCACTTT.

The chain is built from TRBV7-3 and TRBJ2-2, with no clear D. The germline CDR1 and CDR2 sequences are SGHTA and FQGTGA. This CDR3 comprises 13 residues. Deletions cut 5 bases from V and 3 bases from J, with 7 bases between. CDR3: CASSPSDTGELFF. CDR3 coding DNA: TGTGCCAGCAGCCCATCGGACACCGGGGAGCTGTTTTTT. The complete variable domain, with remaining parts taken from reference TRBV7-3 and TRBJ2-2, reads GAGVSQTPSNKVTEKGKYVELRCDPISGHTALYWYRQSLGQGPEFLIYFQGTGAADDSGLPNDRFFAVRPEGSVSTLKIQRTERGDSAVYLCASSPSDTGELFFGEGSRLTVL.

The rearrangement links TRBV11-2 to TRBJ2-3; the match to TRBD2 covers 8 bases. This CDR3 has 13 residues. Germline lookup yields CDR1 SGHAT and CDR2 FQNNGV. The V segment lost 6 bases and the J segment 6 bases; nucleotides outside the gene matches: 5. CDR3 sequence reads: CASRSAGGDTQYF. The CDR3, as DNA: TGTGCCAGCAGGTCGGCGGGAGGTGATACGCAGTATTTT.

This chain uses TRBV7-2 with TRBJ2-1, with D unresolved. This CDR3 has 13 amino acids. Germline V lookup: CDR1 SGHTA, CDR2 FQGNSA. Trimming stripped 1 base from V and 7 bases from J, with 8 bases between. The CDR3 protein is CASSLDRSNEQFF. As DNA, the CDR3 is TGTGCCAGCAGCTTAGACCGCTCGAATGAGCAGTTCTTC. The whole variable domain, remainder taken from reference TRBV7-2 and TRBJ2-1, is GAGVSQSPSNKVTEKGKDVELRCDPISGHTALYWYRQSLGQGLEFLIYFQGNSAPDKSGLPSDRFSAERTGGSVSTLTIQRTQQEDSAVYLCASSLDRSNEQFFGPGTRLTVL.

CDR3 region: CAWSSGRTEAFF. The CDR3 DNA follows: TGTGCCTGGAGTAGCGGTAGGACTGAAGCTTTCTTT. This chain links TRBV30 with TRBJ1-1; D not certain. CDR1 is GTSNPN, CDR2 SVGIG, per germline (reference sequence). Trimming left V 2 bases short and J 5 bases short, with 9 bases between. CDR3 length: 12 residues.

The genes are TRBV6-1 and TRBJ2-7, with no clear D. Per germline, CDR1 MNHNS and CDR2 SASEGT. The CDR3 is made up of 11 amino acids. Between the trimmed V and J ends, which lost 2 bases and 12 bases, there was a span of 11 bases. The CDR3 bases are TGTGCCAGCAGTGAATCCCTAGATGCGTACTTC. It encodes CASSESLDAYF.

The rearrangement links TRBV7-9 to TRBJ2-7, with a weak D call TRBD1 (6 bases). Germline V gives CDR1 SEHNR, CDR2 FQNEAQ (reference sequence). The ends were cut back, 5 bases at V and 9 bases at J, with 23 bases in the middle. CDR3 size: 15 residues. The CDR3 DNA reads as TGTGCCAGCAGCCCGGGCTCGGGACACCGTTCTGGGCAGTACTTC. This sequence encodes CASSPGSGHRSGQYF.

This chain joins TRBV19 and TRBJ2-5; D call uncertain. Germline CDR1 and CDR2: LNHDA and SQIVND (reference sequence). Trimming cost V 0 bases and J 7 bases, with 18 bases left between them. The CDR3 is made up of 16 amino acids. CDR3 sequence reads: CASSIEAVPRPGTQYF. DNA for the CDR3: TGTGCCAGTAGTATAGAGGCGGTTCCACGGCCAGGGACCCAGTACTTC.

The CDR3 DNA follows: TGTGCCAGCAGCTTAGATGGAGGGGGCGCGGCGAGGGAGCAGTACTTC. This encodes CASSLDGGGAAREQYF. This chain links TRBV7-2 with TRBJ2-7, with D perhaps TRBD1 (7 bases). The germline V gene has CDR1 SGHTA and CDR2 FQGNSA. Trimming removed 1 base from V and 7 bases from J, with 20 bases in between. The CDR3 is 16 amino acids. Full variable domain (missing parts from reference TRBV7-2 and TRBJ2-7): GAGVSQSPSNKVTEKGKDVELRCDPISGHTALYWYRQSLGQGLEFLIYFQGNSAPDKSGLPSDRFSAERTGGSVSTLTIQRTQQEDSAVYLCASSLDGGGAAREQYFGPGTRLTVT.

The DNA of the CDR3 is TGTGCCAGCAGTTTTGGGGGGTTGAACACTGAAGCTTTCTTT. Encoded protein: CASSFGGLNTEAFF. The chain joins TRBV27 to TRBJ1-1, with D possibly matching TRBD1 (5 bases). This CDR3 is built from 14 residues. V gave up 3 bases and J gave up 0 bases, with 8 bases separating them. Germline V gene data show CDR1 as MNHEY and CDR2 as SMNVEV (reference sequence).

The chain is built from TRBV2 and TRBJ1-2, with D possibly TRBD1 on 6 matching bases. CDR1 SNHLY and CDR2 FYNNEI come from the germline V gene. The CDR3 sequence is 13 residues long. V was shortened by 8 bases and J by 4 bases, with 14 bases between the two germline ends. This CDR3 is CASLRDTTYGYTF. CDR3 nucleotide sequence: TGTGCCAGCCTCCGGGACACCACCTATGGCTACACCTTC. Together with reference TRBV2 and TRBJ1-2, the CDR3 gives the full variable domain: EPEVTQTPSHQVTQMGQEVILRCVPISNHLYFYWYRQILGQKVEFLVSFYNNEISEKSEIFDDQFSVERPDGSNFTLKIRSTKLEDSAMYFCASLRDTTYGYTFGSGTRLTVV.

V gene TRBV5-5 combines with J gene TRBJ2-1, with 8 bases that match TRBD1. V was pared by 4 bases and J by 7 bases, with 19 bases of the junction left unmatched. CDR1 and CDR2 from the germline V gene are SGHKS and YYEKEE (reference sequence). The CDR3 has 18 residues. The CDR3 region has the DNA TGTGCCAGCAGCCCCCTGCAAGGAGGACAGGGCGGTCGAAATGAGCAGTTCTTC. The encoded protein is CASSPLQGGQGGRNEQFF.

The chain is built from TRBV28 and TRBJ2-7; D not certain. The ends were cut back, 2 bases at V and 2 bases at J, with 4 bases in the middle. CDR3 length equals 12 residues. Per germline, CDR1 MDHEN and CDR2 SYDVKM. The CDR3 here is CASSLTTYEQYF. In DNA, the CDR3 is TGTGCCAGCAGTTTAACAACCTACGAGCAGTACTTC.

The chain uses TRBV25-1 and TRBJ2-5; TRBD2 matches 9 bases. CDR3 length equals 14 residues. V shed 6 bases and J 0 bases; nucleotides not matched to a gene: 2. The germline V gene has CDR1 MGHDK and CDR2 SYGVNS. The DNA of the CDR3 is TGTGCCAGCAGAAGACTAGCGGACCAAGAGACCCAGTACTTC. It is translated as CASRRLADQETQYF. The entire variable domain, with the rest obtained from reference TRBV25-1 and TRBJ2-5, is as follows: EADIYQTPRYLVIGTGKKITLECSQTMGHDKMYWYQQDPGMELHLIHYSYGVNSTEKGDLSSESTVSRIRTEHFPLTLESARPSHTSQYLCASRRLADQETQYFGPGTRLLVL.

The chain employs TRBV5-4 and TRBJ1-6; D perhaps matches TRBD1 (5 bases). The CDR3 sequence is 15 residues long. Germline CDR1 reads SGHNT; CDR2 reads YYREEE (reference sequence). Trimming took off 1 base at V and 10 bases at J, with 15 bases between the two ends. CDR3 loop: CASSLTSPGDSPLHF. The CDR3 region has the DNA TGTGCCAGCAGCTTGACCTCACCCGGGGACTCACCCCTCCACTTT.